The rows below give T cell receptor beta chains drawn from one sample of a study of CD8+ T cells in alopecia areata. Produced via immunoSEQ multiplex PCR; TCRdb's table is partial and in-frame only. The sample lists 160,000 or so clones, around half occurring once. Sequences were derived from CD8+ T cells sorted from blood, sampled at week 0. All receptors come from a human donor with alopecia areata. Each CDR3 is given with its conserved first and last residue. Fields, in order: CDR3 protein, clone size, V gene, J gene, D gene. A D gene is named only where the DNA matches it firmly. Clone size is shown for a subset of rows, as once, few, many or a class of expanded clone.

CDR3aa: CASSQESPGDTQYF; abundance: few; v_gene: TRBV4-3; j_gene: TRBJ2-3; d_gene: -
CDR3aa: CASSQEQGADGYTF; abundance: few; v_gene: TRBV14; j_gene: TRBJ1-2; d_gene: TRBD1
CDR3aa: CATSPRGRETQYF; abundance: -; v_gene: TRBV15; j_gene: TRBJ2-5; d_gene: -
CDR3aa: CASRPTPPTDTQYF; abundance: few; v_gene: TRBV2; j_gene: TRBJ2-3; d_gene: -
CDR3aa: CASSPGFGSLDEQYF; abundance: -; v_gene: TRBV5-6; j_gene: TRBJ2-7; d_gene: -
CDR3aa: CASSLTSTDTQYF; abundance: -; v_gene: TRBV27; j_gene: TRBJ2-3; d_gene: -
CDR3aa: CASSHTWGGDEKLFF; abundance: -; v_gene: TRBV4-3; j_gene: TRBJ1-4; d_gene: -
CDR3aa: CASRVGQTYEQYF; abundance: few; v_gene: TRBV13; j_gene: TRBJ2-7; d_gene: TRBD1
CDR3aa: CASREGGYTF; abundance: -; v_gene: TRBV19; j_gene: TRBJ1-2; d_gene: -
CDR3aa: CSVGGTGLRETQYF; abundance: -; v_gene: TRBV29-1; j_gene: TRBJ2-5; d_gene: TRBD1
CDR3aa: CASSDSYSNQPQHF; abundance: -; v_gene: TRBV19; j_gene: TRBJ1-5; d_gene: -
CDR3aa: CASGVDYNEQFF; abundance: -; v_gene: TRBV6-5; j_gene: TRBJ2-1; d_gene: -
CDR3aa: CAASPGQQTGYGYTF; abundance: few; v_gene: TRBV6-6; j_gene: TRBJ1-2; d_gene: -
CDR3aa: CASSPQGEVEQFF; abundance: -; v_gene: TRBV18; j_gene: -; d_gene: -
CDR3aa: CASSQAKGLNYSNQPQHF; abundance: -; v_gene: TRBV4-1; j_gene: TRBJ1-5; d_gene: -
CDR3aa: CASRVYSTTDTQYF; abundance: -; v_gene: TRBV6-5; j_gene: TRBJ2-3; d_gene: -
CDR3aa: CSVAGLAGSNEQFF; abundance: few; v_gene: TRBV29-1; j_gene: TRBJ2-1; d_gene: TRBD2
CDR3aa: CAWSPGGTRDYNEQFF; abundance: -; v_gene: TRBV30; j_gene: TRBJ2-1; d_gene: -
CDR3aa: CATSRGFQGWELFF; abundance: once; v_gene: TRBV15; j_gene: TRBJ2-2; d_gene: -
CDR3aa: CASSPPAGPTYEQYF; abundance: few; v_gene: TRBV11-3; j_gene: TRBJ2-7; d_gene: -
CDR3aa: CASSQILGFHTQYF; abundance: -; v_gene: TRBV27; j_gene: TRBJ2-3; d_gene: -
CDR3aa: CASSESFRDLDGYTF; abundance: -; v_gene: TRBV25-1; j_gene: TRBJ1-2; d_gene: -
CDR3aa: CASSLTTEQFF; abundance: once; v_gene: TRBV5-1; j_gene: TRBJ2-1; d_gene: -
CDR3aa: CASSPKMAGGGPDTQYF; abundance: -; v_gene: TRBV7-8; j_gene: TRBJ2-3; d_gene: TRBD2
CDR3aa: CASRGEGAYNEQFF; abundance: few; v_gene: TRBV6-5; j_gene: TRBJ2-1; d_gene: -
CDR3aa: CASSPTTGGNQPQHF; abundance: -; v_gene: TRBV11-2; j_gene: TRBJ1-5; d_gene: TRBD1
CDR3aa: CASYITSGPSYEQYF; abundance: -; v_gene: TRBV18; j_gene: TRBJ2-7; d_gene: TRBD2
CDR3aa: CASSLKISAGRTYEQYF; abundance: -; v_gene: TRBV7-3; j_gene: TRBJ2-7; d_gene: -
CDR3aa: CASSPGTGSTDTQYF; abundance: -; v_gene: TRBV4-3; j_gene: TRBJ2-3; d_gene: TRBD1